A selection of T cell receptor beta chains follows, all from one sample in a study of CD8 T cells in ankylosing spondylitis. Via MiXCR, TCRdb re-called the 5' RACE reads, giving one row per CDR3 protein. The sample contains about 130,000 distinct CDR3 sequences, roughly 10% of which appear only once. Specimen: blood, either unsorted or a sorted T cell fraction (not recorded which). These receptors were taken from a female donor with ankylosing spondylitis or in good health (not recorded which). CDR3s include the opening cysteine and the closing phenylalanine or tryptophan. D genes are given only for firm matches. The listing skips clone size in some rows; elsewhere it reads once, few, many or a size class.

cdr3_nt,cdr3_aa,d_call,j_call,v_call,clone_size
TGTGCCAGCAGTTACGACGGTACAGGGAGGAACACTGAAGCTTTCTTT,CASSYDGTGRNTEAFF,.,TRBJ1-1,TRBV6-2/TRBV6-3,many
TGTGCCAGCAGCTTGGACAGGCGCACTGAAGCTTTCTTT,CASSLDRRTEAFF,TRBD1,TRBJ1-1,TRBV7-9,.
TGCAGCGTTGTACAGGGAGGAGATGGCTACACCTTC,CSVVQGGDGYTF,.,TRBJ1-2,TRBV29-1,few
TGCGCCAGCAGCCCTTACCAACAGGGTGAGGCTTTCTTT,CASSPYQQGEAFF,.,TRBJ1-1,TRBV5-1,many
TGTGCCAGCAGCTTAGATCTCGCAGGGACCTATGGCTACACCTTC,CASSLDLAGTYGYTF,.,TRBJ1-2,TRBV7-2,many
TGTGCCATCAGCGTCAGGGAGAATGAAAAACTGTTTTTT,CAISVRENEKLFF,.,TRBJ1-4,TRBV10-3,many
TGTGCCAGCAGTGATGTCGGGGCAGTTTTTAGCTACACCTTC,CASSDVGAVFSYTF,.,TRBJ1-2,TRBV6-1,many
TGCAGCGTTGTTTCCAGGGTTGATGCCGAGCAGTACTTC,CSVVSRVDAEQYF,.,TRBJ2-7,TRBV29-1,medium-sized
TGCAGTGCTAGCAGGACAGAATCCTACGAGCAGTACTTC,CSASRTESYEQYF,.,TRBJ2-7,TRBV20-1,many
TGCGCCAGCAGCCCCTCTGCGGGACTCCCCACCGGGGAGCTGTTTTTT,CASSPSAGLPTGELFF,.,TRBJ2-2,TRBV5-1,many
TGTGCCAGCAGTCCCCGGTCGGTAGACTCTGGAAACACCATATATTTT,CASSPRSVDSGNTIYF,.,TRBJ1-3,TRBV12-3/TRBV12-4,many
TGTGCCAGCAGTGAGAGAAGCGGGAGAGGCGGGGGGGAGCTGTTTTTT,CASSERSGRGGGELFF,TRBD2,TRBJ2-2,TRBV2,few
TGTGCCAGCAGCTTAGTGACTAGCGGGAATAAAAGGACCTACGAGCAGTACTTC,CASSLVTSGNKRTYEQYF,TRBD2,TRBJ2-7,TRBV11-2,many
TGTGCCAGCAGCCCGCGACAGGGTCCTAGCTACACCTTC,CASSPRQGPSYTF,TRBD1,TRBJ1-2,TRBV7-9,.
TGTGCCAGCAGCGCGGGCCCTCCCCCAGATACGCAGTATTTT,CASSAGPPPDTQYF,.,TRBJ2-3,TRBV5-8,.
TGTGCCAGCAGCCAAGATCTTGAGTACAATGAGCAGTTCTTC,CASSQDLEYNEQFF,.,TRBJ2-1,TRBV3-1,many
TGTGCCAGCAGTTTACCAGCGGGGGGGCCTAATGTATATACGCAGTATTTT,CASSLPAGGPNVYTQYF,TRBD2,TRBJ2-3,TRBV28,many
TGTGCCAGCAGCGTTTCTATAGGGACAGGGGTACAAGAGACCCAGTACTTC,CASSVSIGTGVQETQYF,TRBD1,TRBJ2-5,TRBV9,many
TGTGCCAGCAGCCAAGACGGGGCATACAATGAGCAGTTCTTC,CASSQDGAYNEQFF,.,TRBJ2-1,TRBV14,.
TGCAGTGCTATGGGACAGAACACTGAAGCTTTCTTT,CSAMGQNTEAFF,.,TRBJ1-1,TRBV20-1,many
TGCAGCGTTGTAGGAGGGCAAGCTTTCTTT,CSVVGGQAFF,.,TRBJ1-1,TRBV29-1,many
TGTGCCAGCAGTTACTCAGGACAGGGGGAGGCTTTCTTT,CASSYSGQGEAFF,TRBD1,TRBJ1-1,TRBV6-5,many
TGTGCCAGCAGCTTGGTCGGGACAGGGATCGAGCAGTACTTC,CASSLVGTGIEQYF,TRBD1,TRBJ2-7,TRBV5-6,many
TGTGCCTGGAGTTGGGCTTACACTGAAGCTTTCTTT,CAWSWAYTEAFF,.,TRBJ1-1,TRBV30,many